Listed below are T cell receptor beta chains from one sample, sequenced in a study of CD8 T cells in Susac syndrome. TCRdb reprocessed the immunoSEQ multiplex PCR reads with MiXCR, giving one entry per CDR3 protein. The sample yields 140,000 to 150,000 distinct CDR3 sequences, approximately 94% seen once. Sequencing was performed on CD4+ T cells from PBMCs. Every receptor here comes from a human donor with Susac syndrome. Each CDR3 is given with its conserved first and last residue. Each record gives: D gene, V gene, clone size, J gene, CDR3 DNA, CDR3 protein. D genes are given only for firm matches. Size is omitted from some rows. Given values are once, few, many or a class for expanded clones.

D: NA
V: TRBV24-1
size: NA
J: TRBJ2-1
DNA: TGTGCCATCTGGTCAGGCCGACCCAACAATGAGCAGTTCTTC
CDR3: CAIWSGRPNNEQFF

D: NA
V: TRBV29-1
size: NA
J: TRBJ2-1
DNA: TGCAGCTCCGAGGAGGCGGGGGAGCAGTTCTTC
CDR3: CSSEEAGEQFF

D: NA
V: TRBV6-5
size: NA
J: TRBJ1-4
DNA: TGTGCCAGCAGCCCGGGGGTATATAGTGAAAAACTGTTTTTT
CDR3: CASSPGVYSEKLFF

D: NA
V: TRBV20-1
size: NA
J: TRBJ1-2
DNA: TGCAGTGCTAGAGAGAACAGAAGAAACTATGGCTACACCTTC
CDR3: CSARENRRNYGYTF

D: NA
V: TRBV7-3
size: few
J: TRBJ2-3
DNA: TGTGCCAGCAGCTTAACGTCAGATACGCAGTATTTT
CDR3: CASSLTSDTQYF

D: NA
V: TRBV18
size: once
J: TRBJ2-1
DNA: TGTGCCAGCTCACGCCGTACTAGCTCCTACAATGAGCAGTTCTTC
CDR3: CASSRRTSSYNEQFF

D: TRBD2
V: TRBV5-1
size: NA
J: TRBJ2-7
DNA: TGCGCCAGCCGAGCGGGAAGGGACTACGAGCAGTACTTC
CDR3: CASRAGRDYEQYF

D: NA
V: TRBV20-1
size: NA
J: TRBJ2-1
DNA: TGCAGTGCTAGTAAAGGAGGCTCCTACAATGAGCAGTTCTTC
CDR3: CSASKGGSYNEQFF

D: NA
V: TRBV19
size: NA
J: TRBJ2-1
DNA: TGTGCCAGTAGTAGACAGGTTATGGGAGGTGAGCAGTTCTTC
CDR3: CASSRQVMGGEQFF

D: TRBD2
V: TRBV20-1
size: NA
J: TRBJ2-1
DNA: TGCAGTGCTAGATTTGGGGCGGGACTAGCGGGAACTTACAATGAGCAGTTCTTC
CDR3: CSARFGAGLAGTYNEQFF

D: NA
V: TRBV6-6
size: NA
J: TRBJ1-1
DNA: TGTGCCAGCAGTTACGGCGGAGAGAACACTGAAGCTTTCTTT
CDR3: CASSYGGENTEAFF

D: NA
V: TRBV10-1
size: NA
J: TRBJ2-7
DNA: TGCGCCAGCAGTGAGCACGGCATTGAGCAGTACTTC
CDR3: CASSEHGIEQYF

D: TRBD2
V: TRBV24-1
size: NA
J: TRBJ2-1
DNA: TGTGCCACCAGTGATACTTTCGTAGCGGGAGTAAGCTACAATGAGCAGTTCTTC
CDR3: CATSDTFVAGVSYNEQFF